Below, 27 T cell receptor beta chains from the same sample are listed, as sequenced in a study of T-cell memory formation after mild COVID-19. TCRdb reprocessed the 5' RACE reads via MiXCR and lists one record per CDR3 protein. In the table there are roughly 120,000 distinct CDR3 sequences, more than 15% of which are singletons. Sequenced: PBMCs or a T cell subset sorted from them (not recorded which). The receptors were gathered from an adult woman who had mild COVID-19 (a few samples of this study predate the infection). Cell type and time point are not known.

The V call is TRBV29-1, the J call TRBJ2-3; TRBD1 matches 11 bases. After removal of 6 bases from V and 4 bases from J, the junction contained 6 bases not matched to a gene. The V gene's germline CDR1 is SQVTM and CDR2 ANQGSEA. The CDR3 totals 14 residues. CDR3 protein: CSVGTGGVADTQYF. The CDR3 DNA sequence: TGCAGCGTCGGGACAGGGGGGGTTGCAGATACGCAGTATTTT.

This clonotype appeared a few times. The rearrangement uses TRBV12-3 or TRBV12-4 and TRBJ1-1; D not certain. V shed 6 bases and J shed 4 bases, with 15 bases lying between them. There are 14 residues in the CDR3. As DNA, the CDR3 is TGTGCCAGCAGCGCTGATTGGGCGGTCACTGAAGCTTTCTTT. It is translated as CASSADWAVTEAFF.

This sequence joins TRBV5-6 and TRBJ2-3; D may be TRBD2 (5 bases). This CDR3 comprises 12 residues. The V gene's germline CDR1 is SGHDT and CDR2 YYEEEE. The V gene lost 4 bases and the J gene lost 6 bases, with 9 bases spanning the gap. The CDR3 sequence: CASSPSSDTQYF. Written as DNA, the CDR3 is TGTGCCAGCAGCCCTAGCTCCGATACGCAGTATTTT.

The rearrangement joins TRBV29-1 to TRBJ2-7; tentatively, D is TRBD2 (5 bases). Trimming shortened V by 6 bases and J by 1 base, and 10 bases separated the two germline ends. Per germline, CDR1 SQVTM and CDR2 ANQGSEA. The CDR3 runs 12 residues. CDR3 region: CSVYGESYEQYF. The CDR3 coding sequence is TGCAGCGTCTACGGGGAGTCCTACGAGCAGTACTTC.

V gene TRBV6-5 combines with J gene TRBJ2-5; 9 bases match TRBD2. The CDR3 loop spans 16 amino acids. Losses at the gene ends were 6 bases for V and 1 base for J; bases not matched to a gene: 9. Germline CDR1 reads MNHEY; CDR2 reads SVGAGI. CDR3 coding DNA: TGTGCCAGCAGCCGGACCGGGACTAGCCTCCAAGAGACCCAGTACTTC. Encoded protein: CASSRTGTSLQETQYF.

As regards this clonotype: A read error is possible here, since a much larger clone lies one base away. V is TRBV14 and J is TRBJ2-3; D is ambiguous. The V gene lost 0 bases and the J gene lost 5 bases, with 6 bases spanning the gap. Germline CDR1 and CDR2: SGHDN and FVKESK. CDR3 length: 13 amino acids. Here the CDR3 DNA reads TGTGCCAGCAGCCAAGATTCGGGAGATACGCAGTATTTT. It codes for CASSQDSGDTQYF. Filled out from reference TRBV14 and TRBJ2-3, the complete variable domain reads EAGVTQFPSHSVIEKGQTVTLRCDPISGHDNLYWYRRVMGKEIKFLLHFVKESKQDESGMPNNRFLAERTGGTYSTLKVQPAELEDSGVYFCASSQDSGDTQYFGPGTRLTVL.

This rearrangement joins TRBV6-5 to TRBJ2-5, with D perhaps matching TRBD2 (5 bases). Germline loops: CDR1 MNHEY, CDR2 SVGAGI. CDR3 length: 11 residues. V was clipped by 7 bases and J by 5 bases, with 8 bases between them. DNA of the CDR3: TGTGCCAGCACGGGGTCCGAGACCCAGTACTTC. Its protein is CASTGSETQYF.

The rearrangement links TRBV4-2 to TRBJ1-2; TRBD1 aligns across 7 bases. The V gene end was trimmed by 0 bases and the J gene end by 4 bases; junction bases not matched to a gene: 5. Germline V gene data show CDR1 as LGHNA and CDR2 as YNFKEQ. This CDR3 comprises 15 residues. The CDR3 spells CASSQDPDRPYGYTF. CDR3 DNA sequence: TGTGCCAGCAGCCAAGATCCGGACAGGCCCTATGGCTACACCTTC.

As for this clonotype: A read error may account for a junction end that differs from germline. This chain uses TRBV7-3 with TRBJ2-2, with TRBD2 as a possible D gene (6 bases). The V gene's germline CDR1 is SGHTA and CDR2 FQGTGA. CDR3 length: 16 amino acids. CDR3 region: CSSSPGGTLNTGELFF. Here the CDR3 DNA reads TGTTCCAGCAGCCCCGGCGGGACTCTTAACACCGGGGAGCTGTTTTTT.

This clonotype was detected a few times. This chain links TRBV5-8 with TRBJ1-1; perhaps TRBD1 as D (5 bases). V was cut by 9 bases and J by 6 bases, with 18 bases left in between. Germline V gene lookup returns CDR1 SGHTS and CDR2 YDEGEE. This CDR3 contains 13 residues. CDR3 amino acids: CATQAYWGAEAFF. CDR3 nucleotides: TGTGCCACCCAAGCCTATTGGGGCGCTGAAGCTTTCTTT.

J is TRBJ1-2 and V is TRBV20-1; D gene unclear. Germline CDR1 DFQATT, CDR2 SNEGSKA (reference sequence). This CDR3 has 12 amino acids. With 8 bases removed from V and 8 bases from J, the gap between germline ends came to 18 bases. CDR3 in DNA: TGCAGTACTATCCAAGGTGCGGAAGGCTACACCTTC. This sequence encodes CSTIQGAEGYTF.

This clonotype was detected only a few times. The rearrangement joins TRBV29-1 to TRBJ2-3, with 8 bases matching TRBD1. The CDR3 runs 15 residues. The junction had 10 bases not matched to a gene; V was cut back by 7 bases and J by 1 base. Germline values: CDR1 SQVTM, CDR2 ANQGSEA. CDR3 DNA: TGCAGCGCCCAACCAGGACAGGGTGGCACAGATACGCAGTATTTT. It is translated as CSAQPGQGGTDTQYF.

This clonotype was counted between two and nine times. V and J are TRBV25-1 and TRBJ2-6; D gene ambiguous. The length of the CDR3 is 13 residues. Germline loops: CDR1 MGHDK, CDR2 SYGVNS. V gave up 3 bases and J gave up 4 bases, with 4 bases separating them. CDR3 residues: CASSDPGANVLTF. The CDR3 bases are TGTGCCAGCAGTGATCCCGGGGCCAACGTCCTGACTTTC. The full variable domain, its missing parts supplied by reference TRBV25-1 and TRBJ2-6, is EADIYQTPRYLVIGTGKKITLECSQTMGHDKMYWYQQDPGMELHLIHYSYGVNSTEKGDLSSESTVSRIRTEHFPLTLESARPSHTSQYLCASSDPGANVLTFGAGSRLTVL.

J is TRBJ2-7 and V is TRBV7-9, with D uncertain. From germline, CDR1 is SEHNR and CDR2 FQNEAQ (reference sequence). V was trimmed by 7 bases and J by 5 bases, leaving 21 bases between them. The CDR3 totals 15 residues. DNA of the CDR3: TGTGCCAGCACCGATATATCCTTGTCGGGCGACGAGCAGTACTTC. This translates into CASTDISLSGDEQYF.

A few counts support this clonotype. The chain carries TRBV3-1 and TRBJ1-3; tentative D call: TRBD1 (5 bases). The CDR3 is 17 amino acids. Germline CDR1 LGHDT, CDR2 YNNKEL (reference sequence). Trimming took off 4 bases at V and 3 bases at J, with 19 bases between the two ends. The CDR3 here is CASSRGLWGTGGNTIYF. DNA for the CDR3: TGTGCCAGCAGCCGAGGTTTATGGGGCACAGGTGGAAACACCATATATTTT.

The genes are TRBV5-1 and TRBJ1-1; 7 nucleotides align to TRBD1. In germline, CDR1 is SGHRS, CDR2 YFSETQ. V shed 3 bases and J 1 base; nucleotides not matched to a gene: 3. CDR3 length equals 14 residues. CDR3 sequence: CASSWDRPNTEAFF. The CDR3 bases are TGCGCCAGCAGCTGGGACAGACCGAACACTGAAGCTTTCTTT.

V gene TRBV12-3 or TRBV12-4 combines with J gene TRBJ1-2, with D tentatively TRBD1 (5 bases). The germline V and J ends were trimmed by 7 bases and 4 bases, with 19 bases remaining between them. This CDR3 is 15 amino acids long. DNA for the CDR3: TGTGCCAGCATCTCGATCCAGGGCGGGATCTATGGCTACACCTTC. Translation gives CASISIQGGIYGYTF.

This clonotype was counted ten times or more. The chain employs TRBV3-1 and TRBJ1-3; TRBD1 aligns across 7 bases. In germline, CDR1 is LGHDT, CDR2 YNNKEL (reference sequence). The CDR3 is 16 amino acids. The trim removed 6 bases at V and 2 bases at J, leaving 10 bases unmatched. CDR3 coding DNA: TGTGCCAGCAGTACTACCCACAGGGGAGCTGGAAACACCATATATTTT. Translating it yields CASSTTHRGAGNTIYF.

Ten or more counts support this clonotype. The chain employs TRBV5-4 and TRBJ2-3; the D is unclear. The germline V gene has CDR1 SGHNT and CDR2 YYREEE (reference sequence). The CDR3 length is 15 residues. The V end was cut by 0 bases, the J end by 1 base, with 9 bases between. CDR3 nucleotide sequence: TGTGCCAGCAGCTTGGATATGGTGGGCACAGATACGCAGTATTTT. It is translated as CASSLDMVGTDTQYF.

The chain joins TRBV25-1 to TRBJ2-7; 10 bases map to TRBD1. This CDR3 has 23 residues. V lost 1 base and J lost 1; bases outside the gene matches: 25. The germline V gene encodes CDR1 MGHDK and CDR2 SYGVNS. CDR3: CASSECRGTGALIFGSVSYEQYF. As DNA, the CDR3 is TGTGCCAGCAGTGAATGTCGGGGGACAGGGGCGTTAATTTTTGGTTCTGTGTCCTACGAGCAGTACTTC.

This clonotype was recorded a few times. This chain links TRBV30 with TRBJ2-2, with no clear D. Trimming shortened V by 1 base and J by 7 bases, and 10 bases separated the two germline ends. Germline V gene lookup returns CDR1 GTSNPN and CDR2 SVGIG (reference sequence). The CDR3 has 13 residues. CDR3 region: CAWSAKDVGELFF. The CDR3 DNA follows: TGTGCCTGGAGTGCTAAGGACGTCGGGGAGCTGTTTTTT.

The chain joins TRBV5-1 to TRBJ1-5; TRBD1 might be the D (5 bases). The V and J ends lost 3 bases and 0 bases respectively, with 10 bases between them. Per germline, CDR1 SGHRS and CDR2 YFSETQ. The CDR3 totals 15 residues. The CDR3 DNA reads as TGCGCCAGCAGCTCAGAGGGACTTAGCAATCAGCCCCAGCATTTT. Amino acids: CASSSEGLSNQPQHF.

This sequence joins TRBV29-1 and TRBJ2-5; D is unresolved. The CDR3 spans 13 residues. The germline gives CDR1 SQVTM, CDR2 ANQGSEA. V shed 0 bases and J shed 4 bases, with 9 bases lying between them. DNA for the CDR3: TGCAGCGTTGAAGACACATTAGGAGAGACCCAGTACTTC. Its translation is CSVEDTLGETQYF.

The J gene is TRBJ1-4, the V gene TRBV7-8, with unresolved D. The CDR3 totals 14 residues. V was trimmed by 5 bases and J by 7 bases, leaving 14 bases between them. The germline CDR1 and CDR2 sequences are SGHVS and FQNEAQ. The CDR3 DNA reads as TGTGCCAGCAGCCCTGGCCAACGGGGTGAAAAACTGTTTTTT. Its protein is CASSPGQRGEKLFF.

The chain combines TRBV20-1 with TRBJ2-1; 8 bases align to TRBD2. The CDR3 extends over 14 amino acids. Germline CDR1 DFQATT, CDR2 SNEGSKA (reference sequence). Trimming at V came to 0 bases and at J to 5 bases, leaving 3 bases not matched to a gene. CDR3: CSARDWTSNNEQFF. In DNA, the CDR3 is TGCAGTGCTAGAGATTGGACTAGCAACAATGAGCAGTTCTTC.

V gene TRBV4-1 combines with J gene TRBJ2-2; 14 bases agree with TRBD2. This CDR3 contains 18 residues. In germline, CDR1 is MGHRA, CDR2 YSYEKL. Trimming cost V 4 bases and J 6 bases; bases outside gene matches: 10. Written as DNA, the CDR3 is TGCGCCAGCAGCCCCCGTTGGAGACTAGCGGGGGGGCCCGGGGAGCTGTTTTTT. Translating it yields CASSPRWRLAGGPGELFF.

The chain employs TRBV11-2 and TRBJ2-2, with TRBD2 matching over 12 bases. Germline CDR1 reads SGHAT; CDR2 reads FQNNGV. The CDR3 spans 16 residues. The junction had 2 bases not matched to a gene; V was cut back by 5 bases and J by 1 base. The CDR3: CASSKGLAGNTGELFF. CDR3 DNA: TGTGCCAGCAGCAAGGGACTAGCGGGGAACACCGGGGAGCTGTTTTTT.